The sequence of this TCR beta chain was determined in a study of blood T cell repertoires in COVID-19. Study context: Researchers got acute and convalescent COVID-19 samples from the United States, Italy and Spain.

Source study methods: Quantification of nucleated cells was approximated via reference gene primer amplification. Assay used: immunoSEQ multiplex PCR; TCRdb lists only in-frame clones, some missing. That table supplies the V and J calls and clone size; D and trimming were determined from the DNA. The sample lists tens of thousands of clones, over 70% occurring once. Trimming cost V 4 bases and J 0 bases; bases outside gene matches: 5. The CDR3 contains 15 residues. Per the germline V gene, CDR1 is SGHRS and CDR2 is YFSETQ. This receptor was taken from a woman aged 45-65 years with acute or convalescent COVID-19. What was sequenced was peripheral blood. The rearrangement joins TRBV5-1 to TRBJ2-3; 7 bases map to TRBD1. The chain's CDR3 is CASSLPTGSTDTQYF. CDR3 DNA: TGCGCCAGCAGCCTTCCGACAGGGAGCACAGATACGCAGTATTTT.